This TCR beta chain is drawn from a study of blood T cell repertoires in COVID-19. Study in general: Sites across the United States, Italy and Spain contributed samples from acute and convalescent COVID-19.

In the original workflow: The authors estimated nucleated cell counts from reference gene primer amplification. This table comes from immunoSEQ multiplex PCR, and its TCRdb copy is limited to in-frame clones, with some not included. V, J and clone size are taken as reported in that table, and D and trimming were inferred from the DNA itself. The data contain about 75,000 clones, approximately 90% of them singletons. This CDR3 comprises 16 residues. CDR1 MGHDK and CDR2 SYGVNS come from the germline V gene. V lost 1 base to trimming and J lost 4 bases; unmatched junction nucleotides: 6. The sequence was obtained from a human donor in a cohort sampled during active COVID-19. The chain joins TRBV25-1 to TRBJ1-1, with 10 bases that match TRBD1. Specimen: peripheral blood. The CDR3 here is CASSESRTGGGTEAFF. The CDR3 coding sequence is TGTGCCAGCAGTGAATCCAGGACAGGGGGTGGCACTGAAGCTTTCTTT.